A single sample gave rise to the 13 T cell receptor beta chains below, sequenced in a study of cytomegalovirus exposure and HLA in healthy donors. PCR was performed using 60 Vbeta and 13 Jbeta primers. Sequenced by immunoSEQ multiplex PCR; TCRdb stores in-frame clones only, minus some. This listing includes around 200,000 clones. Input material: PBMCs. All receptors derive from a woman in her twenties or thirties in good health and CMV-seropositive.

The chain carries TRBV7-9 and TRBJ2-5; no firm D call. V was clipped by 1 base and J by 0 bases, with 6 bases between them. Germline CDR1 SEHNR, CDR2 FQNEAQ (reference sequence). The CDR3 has 14 amino acids. DNA of the CDR3: TGTGCCAGCAGCTTAGTGGCAGACCAAGAGACCCAGTACTTC. Protein product: CASSLVADQETQYF.

The chain is built from TRBV19 and TRBJ2-7, with D perhaps matching TRBD1 (6 bases). CDR1 is LNHDA, CDR2 SQIVND, per germline (reference sequence). This CDR3 region has 14 residues. Trimming shortened V by 6 bases and J by 3 bases, and 15 bases separated the two germline ends. The CDR3 protein is CASRDPGQHYEQYF. DNA for the CDR3: TGTGCCAGTAGGGACCCGGGACAACACTACGAGCAGTACTTC.

The chain is built from TRBV27 and TRBJ2-2; the D gene is possibly TRBD2 (5 bases). CDR1 is MNHEY and CDR2 is SMNVEV in the germline V gene (reference sequence). Trimming removed 5 bases at V and 5 bases at J, with 15 bases between. The CDR3 length is 15 residues. Here the CDR3 reads CASSRGDLRTGELFF. The CDR3 DNA reads TGTGCCAGCAGTCGGGGTGACCTTCGGACCGGGGAGCTGTTTTTT.

The chain recombines TRBV4-1 with TRBJ2-5; TRBD2 might be the D (6 bases). The tail of the sequence fits TRBJ2-7 better, so the J call may be wrong. Germline CDR1 and CDR2: MGHRA and YSYEKL. The CDR3 totals 16 residues. Here the CDR3 reads CASSQMWRDQLYEQYF. DNA of the CDR3: TGCGCCAGCAGCCAGATGTGGCGGGACCAACTCTACGAGCAGTACTTC.

The V gene is TRBV5-4, the J gene TRBJ2-2, with D possibly TRBD2 on 6 matching bases. CDR3 length equals 13 residues. The ends were cut back, 6 bases at V and 6 bases at J, with 12 bases in the middle. Germline V CDR1 and CDR2: SGHNT, YYREEE (reference sequence). CDR3 in DNA: TGTGCCAGCACCCGACTAGTGTCCGGGGAGCTGTTTTTT. Translation gives CASTRLVSGELFF.

CDR3 DNA: TGTGCCAGCAGGGCAGGGGTCAGCTCTGGGGCCAACGTCCTGACTTTC. Protein product: CASRAGVSSGANVLTF. The chain has TRBV2 and TRBJ2-6, with TRBD1 as a possible D gene (6 bases). CDR3 length equals 16 residues. With 6 bases removed from V and 0 bases from J, the gap between germline ends came to 12 bases. Germline CDR1 SNHLY, CDR2 FYNNEI.

The CDR3 loop is CASSLGQGKEKLFF. The CDR3 coding sequence is TGTGCCAGCAGTTTAGGGCAGGGAAAGGAAAAACTGTTTTTT. The chain carries TRBV28 and TRBJ1-4; TRBD1 might be the D (5 bases). Trimming removed 2 bases from V and 8 bases from J, with 12 bases in between. The CDR3 is 14 amino acids. Germline loops: CDR1 MDHEN, CDR2 SYDVKM.

V usage is TRBV5-4 and J usage is TRBJ2-1, with 12 bases aligning to TRBD2. CDR1 and CDR2 (germline): SGHNT, YYREEE (reference sequence). Trimming took 1 base from V and 10 from J; bases not matched to a gene: 6. CDR3 length equals 15 residues. CDR3 region: CASSLTSGGRPEQFF. For the CDR3, the DNA is TGTGCCAGCAGCTTGACTAGCGGGGGGCGACCAGAGCAGTTCTTC.

The CDR3: CAWTQGVGTEAFF. CDR3 coding DNA: TGTGCCTGGACCCAGGGGGTAGGAACTGAAGCTTTCTTT. V and J are TRBV30 and TRBJ1-1; 7 nucleotides match TRBD1. The CDR3 runs 13 residues. Germline lookup yields CDR1 GTSNPN and CDR2 SVGIG (reference sequence). Losses at the gene ends were 4 bases for V and 5 bases for J; bases not matched to a gene: 7.

The chain is built from TRBV18 and TRBJ2-7, with TRBD1 matching over 8 bases. Germline assignment: CDR1 KGHSH and CDR2 LQKENI. Trimming took 3 bases from V and 2 from J; bases not matched to a gene: 3. This CDR3 spans 14 amino acids. This CDR3 reads CASSPRTGPYEQYF. Here the CDR3 DNA reads TGTGCCAGCTCACCCAGGACAGGGCCCTACGAGCAGTACTTC.

The chain carries TRBV19 and TRBJ1-5; possibly TRBD1 for D (5 bases). Looked up from germline, CDR1 is LNHDA and CDR2 is SQIVND (reference sequence). Trimming removed 6 bases at V and 4 bases at J, with 16 bases between. The CDR3 extends over 15 amino acids. CDR3 sequence (DNA): TGTGCCAGTAGGGGGGGATACCGTAGAAATCAGCCCCAGCATTTT. Protein sequence: CASRGGYRRNQPQHF.

The chain combines TRBV7-2 with TRBJ1-5; unclear D gene. Germline assignment: CDR1 SGHTA and CDR2 FQGNSA. The CDR3 runs to 15 residues. V lost 2 bases and J 6 bases, leaving 14 bases between the germline ends. CDR3 loop: CASSLLWQAGQPQHF. The DNA of the CDR3 is TGTGCCAGCAGCTTACTATGGCAGGCGGGTCAGCCCCAGCATTTT.

This chain connects TRBV10-1 to TRBJ2-5; D perhaps matches TRBD2 (7 bases). Germline assignment: CDR1 WNHNN and CDR2 SYGVQD (reference sequence). The CDR3 has 14 residues. V was shortened by 6 bases and J by 2 bases, with 13 bases between the two germline ends. CDR3: CASSESGTQETQYF. DNA for the CDR3: TGCGCCAGCAGCGAGAGCGGGACACAAGAGACCCAGTACTTC.